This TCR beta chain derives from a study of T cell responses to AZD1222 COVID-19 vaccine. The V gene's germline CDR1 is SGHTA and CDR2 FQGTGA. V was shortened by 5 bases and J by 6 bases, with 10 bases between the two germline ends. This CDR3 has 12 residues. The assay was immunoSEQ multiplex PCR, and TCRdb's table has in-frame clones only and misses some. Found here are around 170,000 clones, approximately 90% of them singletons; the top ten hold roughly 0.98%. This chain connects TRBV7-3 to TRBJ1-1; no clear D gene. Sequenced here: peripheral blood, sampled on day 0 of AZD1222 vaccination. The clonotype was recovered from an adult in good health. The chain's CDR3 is CASSPSRAEAFF. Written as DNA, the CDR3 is TGTGCCAGCAGCCCCAGTCGGGCTGAAGCTTTCTTT. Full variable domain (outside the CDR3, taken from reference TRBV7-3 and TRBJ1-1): GAGVSQTPSNKVTEKGKYVELRCDPISGHTALYWYRQSLGQGPEFLIYFQGTGAADDSGLPNDRFFAVRPEGSVSTLKIQRTERGDSAVYLCASSPSRAEAFFGQGTRLTVV.